Below, one T cell receptor beta chain is given with its context. Its specificity is unknown. The entry originates in a study of cytomegalovirus exposure and HLA in healthy donors. General study results and limits: Earlier findings revealed that most TCR beta V segments proved productive either about 87% or about 30% of the time. Accounts indicate the classifier identified cytomegalovirus status with strong specificity and sensitivity.

PCR primers comprised 60 Vbeta and 13 Jbeta primers. Libraries were prepared by immunoSEQ multiplex PCR; TCRdb keeps only in-frame clonotypes and omits some of them. The sample has 150,000 to 200,000 clones, about 65% seen once. This CDR3 has 17 amino acids. Germline trimming cut 4 bases from V and 7 bases from J; bases unmatched to any gene: 13. The germline V gene encodes CDR1 MNHNS and CDR2 SASEGT. This clonotype originated in a woman aged 18-29 years in good health and CMV-seropositive. The V and J genes are TRBV6-1 and TRBJ1-4; 9 nucleotides align to TRBD1. The sequencing input was PBMCs. CDR3 sequence (DNA): TGTGCCAGCAGTGCCCGGGACAGGGTAAGAAGAGGTGAAAAACTGTTTTTT. Amino acids: CASSARDRVRRGEKLFF.